Listed below are T cell receptor beta chains from one sample, sequenced in a study of blood T cell repertoires in COVID-19. The method was immunoSEQ multiplex PCR; TCRdb's version includes in-frame clones alone and lacks a portion of them. The table has 90,000 to 100,000 clones, roughly 84% seen once. The source material was peripheral blood. Receptors were obtained from a man between 65 and 85 years old with active or convalescent COVID-19. Both conserved end residues are part of each CDR3. D genes are given only for firm matches. Rows may omit the clone size; those that give it use once, few, many or a size class.

J gene	D gene	clone size	V gene	CDR3 DNA	CDR3 protein
TRBJ1-1	-	-	TRBV30	TGTGCCTGGAGCGTTGTCCAGAGGAGGACTGAAGCTTTCTTT	CAWSVVQRRTEAFF
TRBJ1-1	-	-	TRBV9	TGTGCCAGCAGCGTAGTGACAGACCCGAACACTGAAGCTTTCTTT	CASSVVTDPNTEAFF
TRBJ2-2	TRBD2	few	TRBV2	TGTGCCAGCGTTAGCGGGGGAAACACCGGGGAGCTGTTTTTT	CASVSGGNTGELFF
TRBJ2-2	TRBD2	-	TRBV7-2	TGTGCCAGCAGCTCGGGACTAGCGGGGGACACCGGGGAGCTGTTTTTT	CASSSGLAGDTGELFF
TRBJ2-2	TRBD2	-	TRBV5-1	TGCGCCAGCAGCTGGAAGCCAGGACTAGCGGGGGGGAACACCGGGGAGCTGTTTTTT	CASSWKPGLAGGNTGELFF
TRBJ1-2	-	once	TRBV2	TGTGCCAGCAGTGCCAGTCTAGTAAACTATGGCTACACCTTC	CASSASLVNYGYTF
TRBJ2-1	-	-	TRBV12-3/TRBV12-4	TGTGCCAGCACCTCTCTCGGGGGGCAGCAGTTCTTC	CASTSLGGQQFF
TRBJ1-1	-	few	TRBV29-1	TGCAGCGCCACCGGGAGTTCGAACACTGAAGCTTTCTTT	CSATGSSNTEAFF
TRBJ1-1	-	-	TRBV7-8	TGTGCCAGCAGCCCTCGGGTGGCTAGGAGTGAAGCTTTCTTT	CASSPRVARSEAFF
TRBJ2-3	TRBD2	-	TRBV2	TGTGCCAGCAGCGAACTGGGACTAGCGGGGACCACTAGCACAGATACGCAGTATTTT	CASSELGLAGTTSTDTQYF
TRBJ2-7	TRBD2	-	TRBV18	TGTGCCAGCTCACCCCGTGCGGGGGCGGGGGGAACCTACGAGCAGTACTTC	CASSPRAGAGGTYEQYF
TRBJ2-3	TRBD2	-	TRBV6-2/TRBV6-3	TGTGCCAGCAGTTACGGCCTAGCGGGGAGTACAGATACGCAGTATTTT	CASSYGLAGSTDTQYF
TRBJ1-1	TRBD1	-	TRBV29-1	TGCAGCGTGGCGGACAGGGGGGGTAAGAACACTGAAGCTTTCTTT	CSVADRGGKNTEAFF
TRBJ2-1	TRBD2	-	TRBV28	TGTGCCAGCAGTCCGACACCCGGGACTAGCGGGGGGAGCTCCTACAATGAGCAGTTCTTC	CASSPTPGTSGGSSYNEQFF
TRBJ1-6	-	-	TRBV30	TGTGCCTGGAACCTCGACAGTAATTCACCCCTCCACTTT	CAWNLDSNSPLHF
TRBJ2-3	TRBD2	-	TRBV7-9	TGTGCCAGCAGCCTTAGCGGGGGGGCCACAGATACGCAGTATTTT	CASSLSGGATDTQYF
TRBJ2-1	TRBD1	-	TRBV27	TGTGCCAGCAAAGGACAGGGGAGAGGTTATGGACCCTACAATGAGCAGTTCTTC	CASKGQGRGYGPYNEQFF
TRBJ1-6	TRBD1	-	TRBV19	TGTGCCAGTAGTACCCACAGGGGGACTAATTCACCCCTCCACTTT	CASSTHRGTNSPLHF
TRBJ2-5	-	-	TRBV7-9	TGTGCCAGCAGCTTACTCGCGGGAGAGACCCAGTACTTC	CASSLLAGETQYF
TRBJ1-1	-	-	TRBV20-1	TGCAGTGCTAGTCCCCTAACCGACACACGGGGGAACACTGAAGCTTTCTTT	CSASPLTDTRGNTEAFF
TRBJ2-3	-	-	TRBV7-6	TGTGCCAGCAGCGTCAGGGGTTCCCCCACAGATACGCAGTATTTT	CASSVRGSPTDTQYF
TRBJ2-7	TRBD2	-	TRBV9	TGTGCCAGCAGCACTCACCCGACTAGCGGGGGTGGATACGAGCAGTACTTC	CASSTHPTSGGGYEQYF
TRBJ1-1	-	few	TRBV19	TGTGCCAGTAGTCCCCTCGCGGCGGGGAGCGATGAAGCTTTCTTT	CASSPLAAGSDEAFF
TRBJ2-1	TRBD1	-	TRBV2	TGTGCCACCGCCCGGGACAGCTCCTACAATGAGCAGTTCTTC	CATARDSSYNEQFF
TRBJ1-2	TRBD1	-	TRBV29-1	TGCAGCGTTTTGAGACAGGGGCAGGATGGCTACACCTTC	CSVLRQGQDGYTF
TRBJ2-1	-	once	TRBV9	TGTGCCAGCAGCGGATCAGGACAGACGAGCTCCTACAATGAGCAGTTCTTC	CASSGSGQTSSYNEQFF
TRBJ2-1	TRBD1	-	TRBV6-5	TGTGCCAGCAGTTTAACCGGGACAGAACTCTACAATGAGCAGTTCTTC	CASSLTGTELYNEQFF
TRBJ2-3	-	-	TRBV12-3/TRBV12-4	TGTGCCAGCACCCATCATGGGGGGGATACGCAGTATTTT	CASTHHGGDTQYF
TRBJ1-1	-	-	TRBV5-1	TGCGCCAGCAGCTTGGCTCGCAGAAGCGCTGAAGCTTTCTTT	CASSLARRSAEAFF
TRBJ2-2	-	few	TRBV7-9	TGTGCCAGCAGCTTAGTCCAGGGACACGGGGAGCTGTTTTTT	CASSLVQGHGELFF
TRBJ2-2	TRBD2	few	TRBV5-1	TGCGCCAGCAGCTCACAACTAGCGGCGGGCGGGGAGCTGTTTTTT	CASSSQLAAGGELFF
TRBJ2-2	TRBD1	-	TRBV6-4	TGTGCCAGCAGTGACTCGAAGGGGACAGGGGTCGACACCGGGGAGCTGTTTTTT	CASSDSKGTGVDTGELFF
TRBJ1-1	-	once	TRBV12-3/TRBV12-4	TGTGCCAGCCTTCTTACACTGAACACTGAAGCTTTCTTT	CASLLTLNTEAFF
TRBJ2-1	-	-	TRBV29-1	TGCAGCGTTGACAGGTCCTACAATGAGCAGTTCTTC	CSVDRSYNEQFF
TRBJ2-3	-	-	TRBV2	TGTGCCAGCGGGGAGCGGGCGGTTACAGATACGCAGTATTTT	CASGERAVTDTQYF
TRBJ2-2	-	-	TRBV5-4	TGTGCCAGCAGCTTGCGGGGGGCCTCGAACACCGGGGAGCTGTTTTTT	CASSLRGASNTGELFF
TRBJ2-6	TRBD1	-	TRBV10-3	TGTGCCAGCCGACAGGGAACCTCTGGGGCCAACGTCCTGACTTTC	CASRQGTSGANVLTF
TRBJ1-4	-	once	TRBV5-1	TGCGCCAGCCAGGCCGGGGGTCTGGATGAAAAACTGTTTTTT	CASQAGGLDEKLFF
TRBJ1-1	-	-	TRBV9	TGTGCCAGCAGCGCATTGCAGTGGGCGGGTAACACTGAAGCTTTCTTT	CASSALQWAGNTEAFF
TRBJ1-6	-	once	TRBV11-3	TGTGCCAGCAGCGTAAACAGGGATTCACCCCTCCACTTT	CASSVNRDSPLHF
TRBJ2-7	TRBD1	-	TRBV6-5	TGTGCCAGCAGTTTCGGACAGGGTTCCTACGAGCAGTACTTC	CASSFGQGSYEQYF
TRBJ2-5	TRBD1	-	TRBV7-3	TGTGCCAGCAGCCAAATGGCAGGGGGCGGGGAGACCCAGTACTTC	CASSQMAGGGETQYF
TRBJ1-1	-	-	TRBV6-1	TGTGCCAGCAGTTCTAGCCAGCGACTTATCGCTGAAGCTTTCTTT	CASSSSQRLIAEAFF
TRBJ2-7	TRBD1	-	TRBV28	TGTGCCAGCGGCCGGGACAGCTTAGGGAGCTCCTACGAGCAGTACTTC	CASGRDSLGSSYEQYF
TRBJ2-5	TRBD2	-	TRBV5-1	TGCGCCAGCAGCTTGGAAGCGGGGGAAAAAGAGACCCAGTACTTC	CASSLEAGEKETQYF
TRBJ2-3	-	once	TRBV7-9	TGTGCCAGCAGCTACCGTTCGGGGGAAGCAGATACGCAGTATTTT	CASSYRSGEADTQYF
TRBJ1-5	-	-	TRBV18	TGTGCCAGCTCCGCAGCGGCCGTGGATCAGCCCCAGCATTTT	CASSAAAVDQPQHF
TRBJ2-3	TRBD1	once	TRBV27	TGTGCCAGCAGTTCCCAGGGGGAACATCAGCCCCAGTATTTT	CASSSQGEHQPQYF
TRBJ2-7	-	-	TRBV18	TGTGCCAGCTCACCCGACAGGCTCTACGAGCAGTACTTC	CASSPDRLYEQYF
TRBJ1-1	TRBD1	-	TRBV28	TGTGCCAGCCCGGGACAGGGTAACACTGAAGCTTTCTTT	CASPGQGNTEAFF
TRBJ1-1	-	-	TRBV29-1	TGCAGCGTTATCAGGGCCGGGGGCACTGAAGCTTTCTTT	CSVIRAGGTEAFF
TRBJ2-2	TRBD1	-	TRBV5-1	TGCGCCAGCAGCTTCTTCCCGGGACAGGGTAACACCGGGGAGCTGTTTTTT	CASSFFPGQGNTGELFF
TRBJ2-2	-	-	TRBV5-1	TGCGCCAGCAGCTTGGCTGGGGGACTGTCCGGGGAGCTGTTTTTT	CASSLAGGLSGELFF
TRBJ1-3	TRBD1	-	TRBV19	TGTGCCAGTACCGAGGGGGCAGGTGGAAACACCATATATTTT	CASTEGAGGNTIYF
TRBJ2-1	-	-	TRBV7-2	TGTGCCAGCAGCTCTACTCTGCCGGGTGAGCAGTTCTTC	CASSSTLPGEQFF
TRBJ1-1	-	-	TRBV5-1	TGCGCCAGCAGCCCGCGGGGGGGTAGGGACACTGAAGCTTTCTTT	CASSPRGGRDTEAFF
TRBJ2-2	TRBD2	-	TRBV27	TGTGCCAGCAGTTTTATGCGGGGGGGATCCGGGGAGCTGTTTTTT	CASSFMRGGSGELFF
TRBJ1-4	-	-	TRBV3-1/TRBV3-2	TGTGCCAGCAGCCAAGATAGGAAAGGGGGTAACTTTAATGAAAAACTGTTTTTT	CASSQDRKGGNFNEKLFF
TRBJ2-1	-	-	TRBV24-1	TGTGCCACCAGTGATCCGACTTTTACGTCTCATTACAATGAGCAGTTCTTC	CATSDPTFTSHYNEQFF
TRBJ2-1	-	once	TRBV5-1	TGCGCCAGCAGCTTGTTGCCGGGGGGCAGGGACAATGAGCAGTTCTTC	CASSLLPGGRDNEQFF